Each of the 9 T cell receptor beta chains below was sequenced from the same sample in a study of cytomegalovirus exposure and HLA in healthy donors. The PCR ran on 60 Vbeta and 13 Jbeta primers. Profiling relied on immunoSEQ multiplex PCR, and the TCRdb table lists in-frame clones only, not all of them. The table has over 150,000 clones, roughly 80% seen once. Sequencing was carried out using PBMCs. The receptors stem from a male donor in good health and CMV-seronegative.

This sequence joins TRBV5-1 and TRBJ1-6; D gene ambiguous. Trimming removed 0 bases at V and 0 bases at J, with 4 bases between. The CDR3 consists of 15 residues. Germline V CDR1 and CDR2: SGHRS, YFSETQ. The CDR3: CASSLGPSYNSPLHF. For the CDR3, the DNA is TGCGCCAGCAGCTTGGGGCCCTCCTATAATTCACCCCTCCACTTT.

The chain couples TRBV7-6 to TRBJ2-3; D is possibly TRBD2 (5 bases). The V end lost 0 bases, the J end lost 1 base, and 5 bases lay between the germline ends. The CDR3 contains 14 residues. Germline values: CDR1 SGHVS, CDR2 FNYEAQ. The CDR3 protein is CASSLARGTDTQYF. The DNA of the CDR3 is TGTGCCAGCAGCTTAGCGCGGGGCACAGATACGCAGTATTTT.

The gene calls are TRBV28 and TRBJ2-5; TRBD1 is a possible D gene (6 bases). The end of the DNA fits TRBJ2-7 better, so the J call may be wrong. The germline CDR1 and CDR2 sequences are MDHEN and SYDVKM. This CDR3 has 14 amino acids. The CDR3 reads CASSTVQGYHEQYF. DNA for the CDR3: TGTGCCAGCAGTACCGTTCAGGGGTACCACGAGCAGTACTTC.

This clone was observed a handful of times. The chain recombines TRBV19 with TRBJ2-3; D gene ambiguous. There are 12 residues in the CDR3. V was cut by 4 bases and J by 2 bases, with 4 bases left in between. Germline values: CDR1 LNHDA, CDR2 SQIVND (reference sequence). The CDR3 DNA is TGTGCCAGTAGTACATCCACAGATACGCAGTATTTT. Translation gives CASSTSTDTQYF.

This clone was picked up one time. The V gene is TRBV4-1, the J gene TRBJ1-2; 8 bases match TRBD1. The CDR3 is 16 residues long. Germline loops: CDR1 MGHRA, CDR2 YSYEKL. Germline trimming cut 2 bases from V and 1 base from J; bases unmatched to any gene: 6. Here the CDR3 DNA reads TGCGCCAGCAGCCAAATGGGACAGGCCATTAACTATGGCTACACCTTC. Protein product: CASSQMGQAINYGYTF.

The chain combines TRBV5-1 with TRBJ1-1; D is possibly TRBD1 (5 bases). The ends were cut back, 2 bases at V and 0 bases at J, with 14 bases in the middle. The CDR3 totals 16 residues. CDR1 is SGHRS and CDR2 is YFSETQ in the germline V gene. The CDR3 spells CASSFLKTEMNTEAFF. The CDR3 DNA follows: TGCGCCAGCAGCTTTCTCAAGACAGAAATGAACACTGAAGCTTTCTTT.

The CDR3 loop is CASTLGGVNEQFF. The CDR3 nucleotides read TGTGCCAGTACCCTAGGGGGAGTGAATGAGCAGTTCTTC. The V call is TRBV19, the J call TRBJ2-1; the D gene is possibly TRBD1 (6 bases). The germline V gene has CDR1 LNHDA and CDR2 SQIVND (reference sequence). The CDR3 has 13 amino acids. The V and J ends lost 7 bases and 7 bases respectively, with 14 bases between them.

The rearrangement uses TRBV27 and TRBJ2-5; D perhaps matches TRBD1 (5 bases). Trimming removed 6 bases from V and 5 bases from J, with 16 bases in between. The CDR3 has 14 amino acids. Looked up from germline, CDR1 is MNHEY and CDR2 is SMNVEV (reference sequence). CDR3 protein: CASSRVREAETQYF. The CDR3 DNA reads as TGTGCCAGCAGCCGCGTCAGGGAAGCGGAGACCCAGTACTTC.

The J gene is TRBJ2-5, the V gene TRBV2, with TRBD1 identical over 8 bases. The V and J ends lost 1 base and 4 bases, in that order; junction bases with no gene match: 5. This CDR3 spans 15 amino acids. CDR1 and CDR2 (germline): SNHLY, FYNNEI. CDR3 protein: CASSEEQGVGETQYF. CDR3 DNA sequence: TGTGCCAGCAGTGAAGAACAGGGGGTCGGAGAGACCCAGTACTTC.